The present TCR beta chain was sequenced within a study of spatial heterogeneity in lung cancer. Study as a whole: Sequencing consistently turned up more beta-chain sequences than alpha-chain sequences. Study-level points and caveats: Counts that tracked tumor mutation counts were those of expanded intratumoral alpha and beta TCRs.

A few counts support this clonotype. Its antigen remains unidentified. TCRdb re-analysed the 5' RACE reads in MiXCR, keeping a single row per CDR3 protein. The sample lists about 11,000 distinct CDR3 sequences; 5.1% were seen once. The sample's time point: sample taken at primary tumor resection. The donor group consisted of 55 to 85 patients who had untreated, early-stage non-small cell lung cancer. Germline lookup yields CDR1 SGHKS and CDR2 YYEKEE (reference sequence). With 1 base removed from V and 0 bases from J, the gap between germline ends came to 7 bases. CDR3 size: 15 residues. V is TRBV5-5 and J is TRBJ1-4; no firm D call. Sequenced material: lung tumor tissue, taken at surgery. The TCR originated in a male donor with early-stage non-small cell lung cancer. This CDR3 is CASSLTESTNEKLFF. CDR3 coding DNA: TGTGCCAGCAGCTTGACAGAGTCAACTAATGAAAAACTGTTTTTT.